Listed below are T cell receptor beta chains from one sample, sequenced in a study of cytomegalovirus exposure and HLA in healthy donors. The protocol was immunoSEQ multiplex PCR, while the TCRdb copy is restricted to in-frame clones and leaves out a portion. The table lists 70,000 to 75,000 clones, 90% to 95% of them singletons, with roughly 3.2% in the top ten. Source material: PBMCs. The receptors shown here come from a woman between 18 and 29 years old in good health and CMV-seropositive. CDR3s leave out the opening cysteine and the closing phenylalanine or tryptophan. The D gene is left open where the match is weak. Clone size is not always given. Where it is, it says once, few, many or a class for expanded clones.

-	TRBD2	TRBV28	TRBJ2-3	11	ACGGGVIDTQY
-	-	TRBV5-8	TRBJ1-1	14	ASSPKTGSPTTEAF
-	TRBD2	TRBV7-2	TRBJ2-5	13	ASSLRGTGGETQY
-	-	TRBV29-1	TRBJ2-7	10	SVVTRSYEQY
-	TRBD2	TRBV7-3	TRBJ2-1	14	ASSTRRTSDYNEQF
-	TRBD1	TRBV19	TRBJ2-5	12	ASCPGQGSQTQY
-	-	TRBV15	TRBJ1-2	14	ATSRDPTGTNYGYT
-	-	TRBV5-4	TRBJ2-3	11	ASSLDRTDTQY
-	-	TRBV18	TRBJ1-1	11	ASSPNDRIEAF
-	-	TRBV5-6	TRBJ2-3	13	ASSGYRFSTDTQY
once	TRBD1	TRBV6-5	TRBJ1-6	13	ASRLTQGAESPLH
-	-	TRBV5-4	TRBJ1-6	14	ASSLDAAAQGTTLH
once	TRBD1	TRBV15	TRBJ1-2	12	ATSRATGTYGYT
-	TRBD1	TRBV30	TRBJ2-6	16	AWRAPDRGPTGANVLT
-	TRBD1	TRBV28	TRBJ1-1	14	ASSPPGQLMNTEAF
-	-	TRBV6-1	TRBJ2-1	10	ASSGRRDEQF
-	TRBD1	TRBV4-1	TRBJ2-2	13	ASSQHRGGTGELF
-	-	TRBV6-4	TRBJ1-2	11	ASSPDGGYGYT
once	-	TRBV27	TRBJ1-1	11	ASSLGQNTEAF
-	TRBD1	TRBV2	TRBJ1-1	18	ASSDLGTGLSEEVNTEAF
-	-	TRBV11-3	TRBJ2-2	10	ASSLRAGELF
-	-	TRBV28	TRBJ2-7	11	ASSLSSSYEQY
few	TRBD1	TRBV18	TRBJ2-3	13	ASSPWGQSTDTQY
-	TRBD1	TRBV28	TRBJ2-7	13	ASSLGQEFSYEQY
once	-	TRBV28	TRBJ2-1	15	ASNRGRGQASYNEQF
-	-	TRBV6-5	TRBJ2-3	11	ASSSDRTNTQY
-	-	TRBV5-1	TRBJ2-1	14	ASSPRKIGTVNEQF
-	-	TRBV2	TRBJ1-6	12	ASVELSYNSPLH